This TCR beta chain is from a study of identifying expanded T cells in peripheral blood. No infections or other immune events were documented during collection. Sequencing was performed with immunoSEQ multiplex PCR; in TCRdb, only in-frame clones are kept and a portion is missing. The sample lists about 110,000 clones; 80% to 90% were seen once. Concerning this clone: Its antigen is currently unknown.

Findings and caveats of the study: Over about two and four weeks, about 16 and 19 clones changed, versus around 1.3 between replicates. Two-week clone count variance significantly increased as total template count grew.

The sequence was collected from a person aged 18 to 75 in good health. The source material was blood.

The CDR3: CASSLAGGYNSPLHF. In nucleotides, the CDR3 is TGTGCCAGCAGCTTGGCAGGGGGTTATAATTCACCCCTCCACTTT. V gene TRBV7-9 combines with J gene TRBJ1-6; 7 nucleotides line up with TRBD1. The V gene's germline CDR1 is SEHNR and CDR2 FQNEAQ (reference sequence). V lost 3 bases, J lost 4 bases, and 3 bases stayed unmatched. The CDR3 loop spans 15 amino acids.